This is a list of T cell receptor beta chains from one sample in a study of cytomegalovirus exposure and HLA in healthy donors. TCRdb keeps only in-frame clones here, not all; method: immunoSEQ multiplex PCR. The sample holds 90,000 to 150,000 clones, approximately 80% seen once. Sequenced: PBMCs. Every receptor here comes from a man younger than 35 in good health and CMV-seropositive. Each CDR3 is given with its conserved first and last residue. The D gene is left open where the match is weak. The listing skips clone size in some rows; elsewhere it reads once, few, many or a size class.

v_call	d_call	cdr3_length	j_call	clone_size	cdr3_nt	cdr3_aa
TRBV6-5	NA	11	TRBJ2-4	NA	TGTGCCAGCACGGGAGGGGACAGTCAGTACTTC	CASTGGDSQYF
TRBV5-5	TRBD1	15	TRBJ1-5	few	TGTGCCAGCAGCCCGACGGACAGGGCGGCTCAGCCCCAGCATTTT	CASSPTDRAAQPQHF
TRBV2	TRBD1	13	TRBJ1-1	few	TGTGCCAGCAGCGACAGGGCGAACACTGAAGCTTTCTTT	CASSDRANTEAFF
TRBV28	TRBD2	16	TRBJ2-3	few	TGTGCCAGCAGTCCATTAACTAGCGGGAGGACAGATACGCAGTATTTT	CASSPLTSGRTDTQYF
TRBV19	NA	14	TRBJ1-5	NA	TGTGCCAGTAATCGCCGGCGGATGAACCAGCCCCAGCATTTT	CASNRRRMNQPQHF
TRBV9	TRBD1	15	TRBJ1-2	NA	TGTGCCAGCAGCCCGGGGACAGGGGCGCCCTATGGCTACACCTTC	CASSPGTGAPYGYTF
TRBV18	NA	13	TRBJ2-7	few	TGTGCCAGCTCACTATCGGTCTCCTACGAGCAGTACTTC	CASSLSVSYEQYF
TRBV27	TRBD1	18	TRBJ2-3	NA	TGTGCCAGCAGTTCCCGGGACGGACAGGGTGCCTCCACAGATACGCAGTATTTT	CASSSRDGQGASTDTQYF
TRBV19	TRBD1	16	TRBJ2-2	NA	TGTGCCAGTGCCCGGGACAGGGATTTGGGCACCGGGGAGCTGTTTTTT	CASARDRDLGTGELFF
TRBV2	NA	12	TRBJ2-7	once	TGTGCCAGCAGTGAGTCCTGGCCTGAGCAGTACTTC	CASSESWPEQYF
TRBV7-8	NA	13	TRBJ1-2	NA	TGTGCCAGCAGCTTACGTCAGGATCGCGGCTACACCTTC	CASSLRQDRGYTF
TRBV2	TRBD1	14	TRBJ1-5	NA	TGTGCCAGCAGCTCCGGGACAGGGGTTGGGCCCCAGCATTTT	CASSSGTGVGPQHF
TRBV19	NA	17	TRBJ1-5	NA	TGTGCCAGTAGTGACCTTGGGGCTGGGGGCAGCAATCAGCCCCAGCATTTT	CASSDLGAGGSNQPQHF
TRBV28	NA	15	TRBJ1-1	NA	TGTGCCAGCAGTCCCCTCCGTACGGGGGGGATTGAAGCTTTCTTT	CASSPLRTGGIEAFF
TRBV9	NA	12	TRBJ2-3	NA	TGTGCCAGCAGCCCGTACACAGATAGGCAGTATTTT	CASSPYTDRQYF
TRBV21-1	NA	17	TRBJ2-7	NA	TGTGCCAGCAGCAAAGACCGAAAAGCGGGAGGTCTCTACGAGCAGTACTTC	CASSKDRKAGGLYEQYF
TRBV7-7	TRBD1	16	TRBJ2-2	few	TGTGCTAGCAGCTTAGAATACAGGGGGGACACCGGGGAGCTGTTTTTT	CASSLEYRGDTGELFF
TRBV19	TRBD1	13	TRBJ1-1	NA	TGTGCCACCGAAGGACAGGGCGACACTGAAGCTTTCTTT	CATEGQGDTEAFF
TRBV7-9	NA	14	TRBJ1-2	once	TGTGCCAGCAGCTCCCAAACAGGGACATACGGCTACACCTTC	CASSSQTGTYGYTF
TRBV18	NA	15	TRBJ1-5	NA	TGTGCCAGCTCACCCCCTCCTGGGGGAGGTAAGGCCCAGCATTTT	CASSPPPGGGKAQHF
TRBV5-8	TRBD1	14	TRBJ1-2	NA	TGTGCCAGCAGCGTCGGGACAGGGCTCTATGGCTACACCTTC	CASSVGTGLYGYTF
TRBV13	NA	12	TRBJ1-5	NA	TGTGCCAGCAGCGAATTAGGGGGTGGCCAGCATTTT	CASSELGGGQHF
TRBV9	NA	16	TRBJ2-5	NA	TGTGCCAGCAGCCCCCGGGTAGGAGGGATGGGGAAGACCCAGTACTTC	CASSPRVGGMGKTQYF
TRBV7-6	TRBD1	15	TRBJ2-7	few	TGTGCCAGCAGCTTAGTGGGACAGGGAAGAGGCGAGCAGTACTTC	CASSLVGQGRGEQYF
TRBV6-1	TRBD1	14	TRBJ1-5	NA	TGTGCCAGCATAAATAACAGGGGGGATCAGCCCCAGCATTTT	CASINNRGDQPQHF
TRBV20-1	NA	10	TRBJ1-1	NA	TGCAGTGCTATGGGGGAGGTGGCTTTCTTT	CSAMGEVAFF
TRBV11-1	TRBD2	17	TRBJ2-1	NA	TGTGCCAGCAGCTCAAATAGCGGGCGGAGCTCCTACAATGAGCAGTTCTTC	CASSSNSGRSSYNEQFF
TRBV19	TRBD1	19	TRBJ1-5	NA	TGTGCCAGTAGTATCAATACCGGGACAGGTGACTATAGCAATCAGCCCCAGCATTTT	CASSINTGTGDYSNQPQHF
TRBV5-4	TRBD1	16	TRBJ2-2	NA	TGTGCCAGCAGCCTCCGGGGACAGGGATCGGGCGGGGAGCTGTTTTTT	CASSLRGQGSGGELFF
TRBV5-5	NA	14	TRBJ1-1	once	TGTGCCAGCAGCTTGGGTCAGGAGAACACTGAAGCTTTCTTT	CASSLGQENTEAFF
TRBV18	NA	16	TRBJ1-3	once	TGTGCCAGCTCACCACAGGGACATAACTCTGGAAACACCATATATTTT	CASSPQGHNSGNTIYF
TRBV19	NA	14	TRBJ2-7	NA	TGTGCCAGTAAAGTCCGCGTGAGTTTCTACGAGCAGTACTTC	CASKVRVSFYEQYF
TRBV30	NA	16	TRBJ1-4	NA	TGTGCCTGGAGTCCGGATGTAGGACTCCAGTATGAAAAACTGTTTTTT	CAWSPDVGLQYEKLFF
TRBV7-8	NA	17	TRBJ1-6	NA	TGTGCCAGCAGCTTAGGCCTAGTGACGCCACTTGTTTCACCCCTCCACTTT	CASSLGLVTPLVSPLHF
TRBV5-1	NA	15	TRBJ2-7	NA	TGCGCCAGCAGCAACTCGGGACTTTCCCCTGGGGAGCAGTACTTC	CASSNSGLSPGEQYF
TRBV7-3	TRBD1	15	TRBJ2-1	NA	TGTGCCAGCAGCTTGGACAGGGGGCCTAACAATGAGCAGTTCTTC	CASSLDRGPNNEQFF
TRBV18	NA	12	TRBJ2-2	once	TGTGCCAGCTCATTTGAGAGGAGGGAGCTGTTTTTT	CASSFERRELFF
TRBV28	NA	14	TRBJ1-5	NA	TGTGCCAGCAGGGGCCCGGGGAGCAATCAGCCCCAGCATTTT	CASRGPGSNQPQHF
TRBV19	TRBD2	15	TRBJ2-1	NA	TGTGCCAGTAGTATGGCGGGAGAAGAATACAATGAGCAGTTCTTC	CASSMAGEEYNEQFF
TRBV13	TRBD1	13	TRBJ2-3	few	TGTGCCAGCAGCTTCACAGGGGCAGATACGCAGTATTTT	CASSFTGADTQYF
TRBV6-5	TRBD2	16	TRBJ2-2	NA	TGTGCCAGCAGTTACTCGTTAACTAGCGTTACCGGGGAGCTGTTTTTT	CASSYSLTSVTGELFF
TRBV6-6	TRBD1	14	TRBJ1-5	NA	TGTGCCAGCTACGGAGGGGGCAGGAATCAGCCCCAGCATTTT	CASYGGGRNQPQHF
TRBV27	TRBD1	14	TRBJ1-2	NA	TGTGCCAGCAGAACATCCGGGACAGGGGCTGGCTACACCTTC	CASRTSGTGAGYTF
TRBV7-8	TRBD1	17	TRBJ1-6	NA	TGTGCCAGCAGCTTAGCCGACCAGGGGGCGCATAATTCACCCCTCCACTTT	CASSLADQGAHNSPLHF
TRBV30	TRBD1	15	TRBJ1-1	NA	TGTGCCTGGAATCCTAGGGACGGGACAGCATCTTTAGCTTTCTTT	CAWNPRDGTASLAFF
TRBV30	NA	17	TRBJ1-4	NA	TGTGCCTGGAGTTTAGACAGATACAGTTCCACTAATGAAAAACTGTTTTTT	CAWSLDRYSSTNEKLFF
TRBV10-2	TRBD2	15	TRBJ2-7	few	TGCGCCAGCAGTGAGAAGGCTAGCGGAGTACGGGAGCAGTACTTC	CASSEKASGVREQYF
TRBV7-9	NA	17	TRBJ1-4	few	TGTGCCAGCAGCCAATACTTTGTGAGGACAGCGAATGAAAAACTGTTTTTT	CASSQYFVRTANEKLFF
TRBV5-4	NA	13	TRBJ2-2	NA	TGTGCCAGCAGCGGAGCCTGGACCGGGGAGCTGTTTTTT	CASSGAWTGELFF
TRBV13	TRBD2	13	TRBJ2-7	NA	TGTGCCAGTTGGGTCCGGGGGGGGTGCGAGCAGTACTTC	CASWVRGGCEQYF
TRBV5-4	NA	15	TRBJ2-3	NA	TGTGCCAGCAGCTTGGGAGGGAGTGGCACAGATACGCAGTATTTT	CASSLGGSGTDTQYF
TRBV6-5	TRBD1	15	TRBJ2-7	once	TGTGCCAGCAGCCCCGGGACAGGGTCTGAATATGGGCAGTACTTC	CASSPGTGSEYGQYF
TRBV5-6	NA	12	TRBJ2-7	NA	TGTGCCAGCAGCGGTGGAGACTACGAGCAGTACTTC	CASSGGDYEQYF
TRBV10-3	NA	14	TRBJ2-1	NA	TGTGCCATCAGTGACCCGGGACTCCTTAATGAGCAGTTCTTC	CAISDPGLLNEQFF
TRBV27	NA	15	TRBJ1-2	NA	TGTGCCAGCAGTTTATCGATTGAGGTGCCCCTTGGCTACACCTTC	CASSLSIEVPLGYTF
TRBV29-1	TRBD2	12	TRBJ2-7	NA	TGCAGCGTTGAGGGGGAGGGTTACGAGCAGTACTTC	CSVEGEGYEQYF
TRBV7-9	TRBD2	16	TRBJ2-1	NA	TGTGCCAGCAGCTTCCCCGGACTAGCGGGTGGTAATGAGCAGTTCTTC	CASSFPGLAGGNEQFF
TRBV27	NA	14	TRBJ2-5	NA	TGTGCCAGCCAAACAGGTGACCCATATCGGACCCAGTACTTC	CASQTGDPYRTQYF
TRBV7-9	TRBD1	12	TRBJ1-4	NA	TGTTCCAGCACAGGGGGAGATGAAAAACTGTTTTTT	CSSTGGDEKLFF
TRBV5-5	NA	16	TRBJ1-5	NA	TGTGCCAGCAGCCGCCAAAGGACCCAGGGTGATCAGCCCCAGCATTTT	CASSRQRTQGDQPQHF